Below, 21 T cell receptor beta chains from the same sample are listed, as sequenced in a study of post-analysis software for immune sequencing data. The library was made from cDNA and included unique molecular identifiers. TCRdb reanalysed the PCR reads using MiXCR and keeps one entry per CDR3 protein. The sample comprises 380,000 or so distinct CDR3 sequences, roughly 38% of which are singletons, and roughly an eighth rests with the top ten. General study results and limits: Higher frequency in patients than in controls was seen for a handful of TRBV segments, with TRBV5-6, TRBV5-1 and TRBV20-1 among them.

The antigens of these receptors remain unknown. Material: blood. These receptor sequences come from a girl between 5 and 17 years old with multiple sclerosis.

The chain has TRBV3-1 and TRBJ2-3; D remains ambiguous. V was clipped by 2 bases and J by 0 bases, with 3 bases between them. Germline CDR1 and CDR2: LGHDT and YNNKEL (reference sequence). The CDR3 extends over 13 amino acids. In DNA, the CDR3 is TGTGCCAGCAGCCAACCTAGCACAGATACGCAGTATTTT. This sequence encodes CASSQPSTDTQYF.

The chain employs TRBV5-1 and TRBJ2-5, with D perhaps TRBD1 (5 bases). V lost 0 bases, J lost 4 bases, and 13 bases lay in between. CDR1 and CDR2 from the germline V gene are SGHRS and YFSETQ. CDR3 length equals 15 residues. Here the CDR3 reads CASSLAVRELETQYF. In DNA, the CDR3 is TGCGCCAGCAGCTTGGCCGTCAGGGAATTAGAGACCCAGTACTTC.

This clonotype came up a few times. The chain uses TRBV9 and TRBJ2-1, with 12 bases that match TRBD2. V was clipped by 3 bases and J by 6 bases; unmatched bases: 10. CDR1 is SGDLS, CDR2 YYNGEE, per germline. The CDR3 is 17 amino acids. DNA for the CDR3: TGTGCCAGCAGCGCTCGTAGCCTAGCGGGGGGGCCCAATGAGCAGTTCTTC. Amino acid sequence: CASSARSLAGGPNEQFF.

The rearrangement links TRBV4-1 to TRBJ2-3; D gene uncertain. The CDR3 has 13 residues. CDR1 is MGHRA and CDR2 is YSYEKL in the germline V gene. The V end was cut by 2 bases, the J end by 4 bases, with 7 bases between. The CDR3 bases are TGCGCCAGCAGCCAATGGCAGTCAGATACGCAGTATTTT. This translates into CASSQWQSDTQYF.

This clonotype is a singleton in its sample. CDR3 in DNA: TGCGCCAGCACCGAAGGGGGCAATGAGCAGTACTTC. This translates into CASTEGGNEQYF. This rearrangement joins TRBV5-1 to TRBJ2-5; 7 nucleotides match TRBD1. Germline lookup yields CDR1 SGHRS and CDR2 YFSETQ. The CDR3 loop spans 12 amino acids. Unmatched junction bases numbered 10, after V lost 6 bases and J lost 11 bases.

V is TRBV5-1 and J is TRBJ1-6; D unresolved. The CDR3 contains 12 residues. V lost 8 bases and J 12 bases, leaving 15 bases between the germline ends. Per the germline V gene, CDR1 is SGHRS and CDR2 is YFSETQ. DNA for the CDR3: TGCGCCAGTTCTCGGCTCGGAAGACCCCTCCACTTT. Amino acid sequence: CASSRLGRPLHF.

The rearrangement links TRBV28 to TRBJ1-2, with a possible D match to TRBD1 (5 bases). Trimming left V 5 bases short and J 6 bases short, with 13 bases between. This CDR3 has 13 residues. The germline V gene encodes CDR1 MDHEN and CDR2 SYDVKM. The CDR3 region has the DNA TGTGCCAGCAGTCCCGGAGGGGTCCATGGCTACACCTTC. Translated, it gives CASSPGGVHGYTF.

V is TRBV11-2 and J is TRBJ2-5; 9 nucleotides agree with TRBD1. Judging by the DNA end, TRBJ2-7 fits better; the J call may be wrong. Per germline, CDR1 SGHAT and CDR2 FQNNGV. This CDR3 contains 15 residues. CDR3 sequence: CASSRVWDRAYEQYF. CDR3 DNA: TGTGCCAGCAGTCGCGTATGGGACAGGGCCTACGAGCAGTACTTC.

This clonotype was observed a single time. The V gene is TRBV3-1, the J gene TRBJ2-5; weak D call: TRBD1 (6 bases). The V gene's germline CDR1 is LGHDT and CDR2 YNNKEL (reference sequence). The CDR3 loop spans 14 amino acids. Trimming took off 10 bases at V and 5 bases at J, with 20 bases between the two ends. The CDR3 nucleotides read TGTGCCAACACCCCACAGGGAATTATCGAGACCCAGTACTTC. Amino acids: CANTPQGIIETQYF.

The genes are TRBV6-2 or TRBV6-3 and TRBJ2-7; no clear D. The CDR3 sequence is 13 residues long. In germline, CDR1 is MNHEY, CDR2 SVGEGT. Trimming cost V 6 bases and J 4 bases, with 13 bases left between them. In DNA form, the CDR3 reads TGTGCCAGCAGATCCGGATCAATGTACGAGCAGTACTTC. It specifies CASRSGSMYEQYF.

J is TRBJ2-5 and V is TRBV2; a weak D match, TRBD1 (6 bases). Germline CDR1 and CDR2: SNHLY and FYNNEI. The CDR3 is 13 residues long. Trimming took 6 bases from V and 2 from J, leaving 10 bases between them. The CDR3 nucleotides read TGTGCCAGCAGGGATGACAGGCAAGAGACCCAGTACTTC. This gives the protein CASRDDRQETQYF.

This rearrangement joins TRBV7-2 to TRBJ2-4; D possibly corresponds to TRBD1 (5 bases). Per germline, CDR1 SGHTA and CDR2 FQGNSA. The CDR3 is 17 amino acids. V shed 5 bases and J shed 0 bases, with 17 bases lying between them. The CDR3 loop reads CASSRPSDNLAKNIQYF. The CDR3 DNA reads TGTGCCAGCAGCCGACCATCGGACAATCTAGCCAAAAACATTCAGTACTTC.

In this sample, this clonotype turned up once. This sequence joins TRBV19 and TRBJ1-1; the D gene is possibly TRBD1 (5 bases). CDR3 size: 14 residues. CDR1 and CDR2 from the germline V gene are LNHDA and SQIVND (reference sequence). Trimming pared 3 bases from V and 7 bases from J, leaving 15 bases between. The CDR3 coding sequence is TGTGCCAGTAGTATGGGGACGGCCTTAGGTGAAGCTTTCTTT. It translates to CASSMGTALGEAFF.

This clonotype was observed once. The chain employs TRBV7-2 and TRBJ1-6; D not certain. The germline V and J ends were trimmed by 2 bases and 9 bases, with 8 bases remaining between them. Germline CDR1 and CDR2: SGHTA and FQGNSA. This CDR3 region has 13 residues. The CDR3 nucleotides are TGTGCCAGCAGCTTACAGTGGGGTTCACCCCTCCACTTT. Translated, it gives CASSLQWGSPLHF.

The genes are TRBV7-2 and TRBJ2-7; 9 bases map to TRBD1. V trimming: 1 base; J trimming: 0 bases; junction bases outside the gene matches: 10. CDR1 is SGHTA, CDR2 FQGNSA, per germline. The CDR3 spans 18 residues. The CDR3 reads CASSLGGATGGRSYEQYF. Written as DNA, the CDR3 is TGTGCCAGCAGCTTAGGGGGCGCGACAGGGGGTCGCTCCTACGAGCAGTACTTC.

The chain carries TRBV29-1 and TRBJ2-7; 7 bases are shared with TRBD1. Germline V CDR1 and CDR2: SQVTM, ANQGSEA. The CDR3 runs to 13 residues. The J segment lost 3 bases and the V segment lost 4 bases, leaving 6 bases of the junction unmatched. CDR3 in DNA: TGCAGCGTTGCGGCAGGGGGTTTCTACGAGCAGTACTTC. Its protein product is CSVAAGGFYEQYF.

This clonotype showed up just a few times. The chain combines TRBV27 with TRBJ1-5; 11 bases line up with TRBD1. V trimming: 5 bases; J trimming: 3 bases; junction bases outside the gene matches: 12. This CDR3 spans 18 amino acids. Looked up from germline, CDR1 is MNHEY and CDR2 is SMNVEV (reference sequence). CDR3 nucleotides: TGTGCCAGCAGTCGGATTCCGGGACAGGGGGTTCTCAATCAGCCCCAGCATTTT. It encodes CASSRIPGQGVLNQPQHF.

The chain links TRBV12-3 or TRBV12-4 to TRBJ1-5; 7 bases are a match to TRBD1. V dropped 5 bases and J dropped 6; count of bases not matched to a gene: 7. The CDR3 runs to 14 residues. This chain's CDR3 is CASSRRQGRQPQHF. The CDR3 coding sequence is TGTGCCAGCAGTCGTAGACAGGGACGTCAGCCCCAGCATTTT.

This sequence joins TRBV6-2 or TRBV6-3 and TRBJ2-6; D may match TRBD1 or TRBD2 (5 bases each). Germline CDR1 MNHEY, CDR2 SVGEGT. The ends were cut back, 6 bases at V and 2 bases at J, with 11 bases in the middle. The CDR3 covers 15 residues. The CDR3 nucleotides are TGTGCCAGCAGCATCGAGGGGACTGGGGCCAACGTCCTGACTTTC. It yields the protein CASSIEGTGANVLTF.

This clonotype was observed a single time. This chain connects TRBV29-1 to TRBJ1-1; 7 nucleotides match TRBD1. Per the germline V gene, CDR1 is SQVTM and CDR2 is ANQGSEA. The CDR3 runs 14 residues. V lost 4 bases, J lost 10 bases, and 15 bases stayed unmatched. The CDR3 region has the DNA TGCAGCGTTGTGACCCAAGGAGGGGGCGGTGTAGCTTTCTTT. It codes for CSVVTQGGGGVAFF.

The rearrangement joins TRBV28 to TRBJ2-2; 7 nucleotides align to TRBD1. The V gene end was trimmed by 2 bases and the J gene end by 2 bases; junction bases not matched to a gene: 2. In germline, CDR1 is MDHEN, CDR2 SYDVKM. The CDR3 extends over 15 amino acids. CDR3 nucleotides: TGTGCCAGCAGTTTAGGGACAGTAAACACCGGGGAGCTGTTTTTT. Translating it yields CASSLGTVNTGELFF.